This T cell receptor beta chain was obtained from a study of OX40 agonist ivuxolimab in advanced cancers. V lost 3 bases, J lost 0 bases, and 6 bases stayed unmatched. CDR3 length equals 16 residues. Germline CDR1 reads SGDLS; CDR2 reads YYNGEE. TCRdb keeps only in-frame clones here, not all; method: immunoSEQ multiplex PCR. Here the sample spans fewer than 20,000 clones, 78% being singletons. This chain connects TRBV9 to TRBJ2-7, with 10 positions matching TRBD2. The sequence derives from an adult with an advanced solid tumor such as melanoma, head and neck, liver or kidney cancer. The sequenced sample was CD4+ or CD8+ T cells sorted from blood, obtained in a trial of the OX40 agonist ivuxolimab. DNA of the CDR3: TGTGCCAGCAGCGAGGGTCTAGCGGGAGCCTCCTACGAGCAGTACTTC. Residues: CASSEGLAGASYEQYF.